This T cell receptor beta chain originates from a study of blood T cell repertoires in COVID-19. About the study: The analysed material was cDNA or gDNA that came from T cells, B-cell-depleted T cells, or PBMCs.

Under the authors' procedure: It was from reference gene primer amplification that nucleated cell counts were estimated. Profiling relied on immunoSEQ multiplex PCR, and the TCRdb table lists in-frame clones only, not all of them. That table gives V, J and clone size, and the DNA gave D and trimming. The data hold about 34,000 clones, with almost 80% observed a single time. Trimming removed 8 bases from V and 0 bases from J; junction bases left unmatched: 5. The CDR3 is made up of 14 amino acids. Germline CDR1 and CDR2: MDHEN and SYDVKM. The genes are TRBV28 and TRBJ2-3, with 7 bases matching TRBD2. Sequenced input: peripheral blood. This clonotype originated in a woman aged 55-69 years with acute or convalescent COVID-19. Here the CDR3 DNA reads TGTGCCAGCTCCAGCGGGGTTAGCACAGATACGCAGTATTTT. Protein: CASSSGVSTDTQYF. The full variable domain, in which reference TRBV28 and TRBJ2-3 provide the parts outside the CDR3, is DVKVTQSSRYLVKRTGEKVFLECVQDMDHENMFWYRQDPGLGLRLIYFSYDVKMKEKGDIPEGYSVSREKKERFSLILESASTNQTSMYLCASSSGVSTDTQYFGPGTRLTVL.